Below are 26 T cell receptor beta chains sequenced from a single sample in a study of OX40 agonist ivuxolimab in advanced cancers. Sequencing was performed with immunoSEQ multiplex PCR; in TCRdb, only in-frame clones are kept and a portion is missing. The sample shows approximately 65,000 clones, around four fifths of them seen only once. The sample consisted of CD4+ or CD8+ T cells sorted from blood, taken in a trial of the OX40 agonist ivuxolimab. These receptors came from an adult with an advanced solid tumor such as melanoma, head and neck, liver or kidney cancer.

The V call is TRBV12-5, the J call TRBJ2-5; perhaps TRBD2 as D (7 bases). Germline V lookup: CDR1 LGHNT, CDR2 FRNRAP. The ends were cut back, 2 bases at V and 5 bases at J, with 15 bases in the middle. This CDR3 spans 15 amino acids. The DNA for the CDR3 is TGTGCTAGTGGTTTGAGTGCGGGGGCTGGGGAGACCCAGTACTTC. This sequence encodes CASGLSAGAGETQYF.

V is TRBV7-6 and J is TRBJ2-7, with D unresolved. The CDR3 runs to 14 residues. The V gene lost 5 bases and the J gene lost 4 bases, with 15 bases spanning the gap. Germline lookup yields CDR1 SGHVS and CDR2 FNYEAQ. CDR3 coding DNA: TGTGCCAGCAGCCCGACCGGATGGGAATACGAGCAGTACTTC. Amino acids: CASSPTGWEYEQYF.

This clone was counted a single time. The chain uses TRBV27 and TRBJ2-7; a possible D gene is TRBD2 (6 bases). The V and J ends lost 6 bases and 3 bases respectively, with 12 bases between them. The CDR3 is 13 amino acids. The germline gives CDR1 MNHEY, CDR2 SMNVEV (reference sequence). The CDR3 sequence is CASSRDFNYEQYF. CDR3 nucleotide sequence: TGTGCCAGCAGCCGGGACTTCAACTACGAGCAGTACTTC.

In its sample, this clone was seen a few times. Here the CDR3 reads CASSQVLGTGGIQETQYF. DNA for the CDR3: TGCGCCAGCAGCCAAGTACTTGGGACAGGGGGTATTCAAGAGACCCAGTACTTC. The chain is built from TRBV4-3 and TRBJ2-5, with TRBD1 matching over 11 bases. This CDR3 is 18 amino acids long. CDR1 is LGHNA and CDR2 is YSLEER in the germline V gene. J was trimmed by 2 bases and V by 1 base; bases with no gene match: 9.

The chain employs TRBV2 and TRBJ2-7; D not resolved. The V gene lost 6 bases and the J gene lost 4 bases, with 10 bases spanning the gap. Germline values: CDR1 SNHLY, CDR2 FYNNEI. The CDR3 loop spans 12 amino acids. In DNA, the CDR3 is TGTGCCAGCAGCGCACAGACATACGAGCAGTACTTC. Translating gives CASSAQTYEQYF.

The V and J genes are TRBV9 and TRBJ2-3; D may be TRBD1 (5 bases). V lost 3 bases and J 0 bases, leaving 14 bases between the germline ends. Germline CDR1 and CDR2: SGDLS and YYNGEE. This CDR3 is built from 16 residues. In DNA form, the CDR3 reads TGTGCCAGCAGCGCTAGGGGCCTTAGTAGCACAGATACGCAGTATTTT. Translated, it gives CASSARGLSSTDTQYF.

This chain links TRBV7-3 with TRBJ2-3, with 8 positions matching TRBD2. The trim removed 5 bases at V and 5 bases at J, leaving 6 bases unmatched. The CDR3 totals 14 residues. Looked up from germline, CDR1 is SGHTA and CDR2 is FQGTGA. Here the CDR3 reads CASSEPGTRDTQYF. In DNA form, the CDR3 reads TGTGCCAGCAGCGAACCCGGGACTAGAGATACGCAGTATTTT.

This clone appeared once. The chain carries TRBV9 and TRBJ1-4; 8 nucleotides agree with TRBD1. Germline CDR1 SGDLS, CDR2 YYNGEE. Germline trimming cut 4 bases from V and 5 bases from J; bases unmatched to any gene: 4. This CDR3 spans 14 amino acids. Here the CDR3 DNA reads TGTGCCAGCAGCACACAGGGGGGGAATGAAAAACTGTTTTTT. Its protein product is CASSTQGGNEKLFF.

This chain connects TRBV5-4 to TRBJ1-3; TRBD1 might be the D (5 bases). The V end lost 1 base, the J end lost 4 bases, and 21 bases lay between the germline ends. There are 18 residues in the CDR3. Germline loops: CDR1 SGHNT, CDR2 YYREEE (reference sequence). The CDR3 sequence: CASSLPSRAPGAGNTIYF. In nucleotides, the CDR3 is TGTGCCAGCAGCTTGCCCTCCAGGGCGCCCGGGGCGGGAAACACCATATATTTT.

V gene TRBV7-8 combines with J gene TRBJ1-3; D gene ambiguous. The CDR3 spans 16 residues. The germline V and J ends were trimmed by 1 base and 0 bases, with 10 bases remaining between them. The germline gives CDR1 SGHVS, CDR2 FQNEAQ. Written as DNA, the CDR3 is TGTGCCAGCAGCTTAGGGTCCATAGGCTCTGGAAACACCATATATTTT. This translates into CASSLGSIGSGNTIYF.

The gene calls are TRBV19 and TRBJ2-7; the match to TRBD2 covers 9 bases. Germline CDR1 and CDR2: LNHDA and SQIVND (reference sequence). V lost 6 bases, J lost 3 bases, and 12 bases stayed unmatched. This CDR3 is 16 amino acids long. CDR3 amino acids: CASRKQGLAGNYEQYF. CDR3 DNA sequence: TGTGCCAGTAGGAAACAGGGGCTAGCGGGAAACTACGAGCAGTACTTC.

This chain joins TRBV19 and TRBJ1-3; no reliable D call. Germline values: CDR1 LNHDA, CDR2 SQIVND (reference sequence). Trimming stripped 7 bases from V and 3 bases from J, with 7 bases between. This CDR3 region has 12 residues. CDR3 nucleotides: TGTGCCAGTACCCATAGTGGAAACACCATATATTTT. Its protein product is CASTHSGNTIYF.

This clone has a handful of counts. The chain couples TRBV6-1 to TRBJ2-3, with D perhaps being TRBD1 or TRBD2 (6 bases each). The V gene's germline CDR1 is MNHNS and CDR2 SASEGT. The CDR3 has 14 residues. Trimming removed 6 bases from V and 0 bases from J, with 10 bases in between. CDR3 in amino acids: CASSRGPSTDTQYF. The CDR3 region has the DNA TGTGCCAGCAGCCGGGGGCCGAGCACAGATACGCAGTATTTT.

V gene TRBV7-9 combines with J gene TRBJ1-4; 9 bases agree with TRBD1. The CDR3 totals 16 residues. Germline values: CDR1 SEHNR, CDR2 FQNEAQ (reference sequence). Trimming cost V 4 bases and J 4 bases; bases outside gene matches: 7. CDR3 bases: TGTGCCAGCAGCTCCAACAGGGGGCCTAGTAATGAAAAACTGTTTTTT. Its translation is CASSSNRGPSNEKLFF.

This chain links TRBV18 with TRBJ2-1; tentatively, D is TRBD1 (6 bases). V lost 2 bases and J lost 10, with 6 bases in between. CDR1 is KGHSH and CDR2 is LQKENI in the germline V gene. The CDR3 has 11 residues. The CDR3 loop reads CASSPTGEQFF. CDR3 nucleotide sequence: TGTGCCAGCTCACCAACAGGGGAGCAGTTCTTC.

The chain combines TRBV27 with TRBJ2-3; no clear D gene. Germline V gene lookup returns CDR1 MNHEY and CDR2 SMNVEV (reference sequence). V shed 4 bases and J shed 0 bases, with 8 bases lying between them. CDR3 length: 14 residues. CDR3 region: CASSSTSSTDTQYF. DNA for the CDR3: TGTGCCAGCAGTTCAACCTCTAGCACAGATACGCAGTATTTT.

The chain has TRBV7-2 and TRBJ1-4; 9 bases fit TRBD1. CDR1 and CDR2 from the germline V gene are SGHTA and FQGNSA. With V trimmed by 4 bases and J by 6 bases, 3 bases remained unmatched. The CDR3 loop spans 14 amino acids. The CDR3 region is CASSYRGQDEKLFF. CDR3 DNA sequence: TGTGCCAGCAGCTACAGGGGGCAGGATGAAAAACTGTTTTTT.

The chain links TRBV27 to TRBJ2-1; D call uncertain. Germline CDR1 reads MNHEY; CDR2 reads SMNVEV (reference sequence). The germline V and J ends were trimmed by 6 bases and 5 bases, with 20 bases remaining between them. The length of the CDR3 is 16 residues. The CDR3: CASSYDWAPPNNEQFF. The CDR3 nucleotides are TGTGCCAGCAGCTATGATTGGGCCCCCCCAAACAATGAGCAGTTCTTC.

The J gene is TRBJ1-5, the V gene TRBV6-5; 9 positions agree with TRBD1. The V gene's germline CDR1 is MNHEY and CDR2 SVGAGI. The V gene end was trimmed by 8 bases and the J gene end by 9 bases; junction bases not matched to a gene: 11. There are 14 residues in the CDR3. The CDR3 bases are TGTGCCAGCTCCCCGGGACAGGGTGGGATGCCCCAGCATTTT. Translation gives CASSPGQGGMPQHF.

The V gene is TRBV5-4, the J gene TRBJ1-1, with 7 positions matching TRBD1. The CDR3 sequence is 16 residues long. After removal of 4 bases from V and 0 bases from J, the junction contained 9 bases not matched to a gene. Germline V gene sequence: CDR1 SGHNT, CDR2 YYREEE (reference sequence). The CDR3 coding sequence is TGTGCCAGCAGCCCCGGGGCAGGGGGGGTGAACACTGAAGCTTTCTTT. Protein sequence: CASSPGAGGVNTEAFF.

The chain couples TRBV27 to TRBJ2-7; 7 bases map to TRBD1. Germline CDR1 MNHEY, CDR2 SMNVEV (reference sequence). V was pared by 2 bases and J by 5 bases, with 15 bases of the junction left unmatched. The length of the CDR3 is 17 residues. In DNA, the CDR3 is TGTGCCAGCAGTTTACGCGGACAGGTCCCAGGTCCCGACGAGCAGTACTTC. Translated, it gives CASSLRGQVPGPDEQYF.

J is TRBJ1-5 and V is TRBV19, with 11 bases that match TRBD1. The CDR3 is 16 amino acids. Germline V CDR1 and CDR2: LNHDA, SQIVND (reference sequence). Trimming at V came to 3 bases and at J to 2 bases, leaving 3 bases not matched to a gene. The CDR3 is CASSIGQGAGNQPQHF. The CDR3 nucleotides are TGTGCCAGTAGTATTGGACAGGGGGCGGGCAATCAGCCCCAGCATTTT.

The V and J genes are TRBV11-3 and TRBJ1-3; no clear D. Trimming took 1 base from V and 7 from J, leaving 8 bases between them. This CDR3 spans 13 amino acids. CDR1 is SGHNT, CDR2 YENEEA, per germline. CDR3 DNA: TGTGCCAGCAGCTTAGGACTTTCGAACACCATATATTTT. It is translated as CASSLGLSNTIYF.

CDR3 sequence (DNA): TGTGCCAGCAGCTTAGAGATGTGGGAGACCCAGTACTTC. Translation: CASSLEMWETQYF. The chain joins TRBV7-2 to TRBJ2-5; no clear D. V gave up 1 base and J gave up 5 bases, with 8 bases separating them. Germline assignment: CDR1 SGHTA and CDR2 FQGNSA. CDR3 length: 13 residues.

This clone has at least ten counts. The V and J genes are TRBV20-1 and TRBJ1-2; D is ambiguous. V was pared by 6 bases and J by 7 bases, with 12 bases between. The CDR3 spans 11 residues. The germline gives CDR1 DFQATT, CDR2 SNEGSKA (reference sequence). The CDR3 DNA sequence: TGCAGTGCCCCCGGCCAAGGTGGCTACACCTTC. It encodes CSAPGQGGYTF.

This chain connects TRBV7-6 to TRBJ2-3; 10 nucleotides match TRBD1. Germline V CDR1 and CDR2: SGHVS, FNYEAQ. The CDR3 contains 18 residues. The junction had 13 bases not matched to a gene; V was cut back by 5 bases and J by 2 bases. This CDR3 reads CASSMNPPGQGFTDTQYF. The CDR3 DNA reads TGTGCCAGCAGCATGAATCCACCGGGACAGGGGTTCACAGATACGCAGTATTTT.